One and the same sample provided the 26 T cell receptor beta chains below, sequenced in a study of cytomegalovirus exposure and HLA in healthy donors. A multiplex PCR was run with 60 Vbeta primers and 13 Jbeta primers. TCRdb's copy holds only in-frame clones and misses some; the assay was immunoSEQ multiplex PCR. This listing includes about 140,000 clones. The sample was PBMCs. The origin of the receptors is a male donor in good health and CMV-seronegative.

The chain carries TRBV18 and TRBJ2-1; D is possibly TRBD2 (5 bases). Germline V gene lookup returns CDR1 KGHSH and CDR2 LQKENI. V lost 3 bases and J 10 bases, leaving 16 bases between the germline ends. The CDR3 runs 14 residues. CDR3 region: CASSPRGSSEEQFF. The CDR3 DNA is TGTGCCAGCTCACCGAGAGGGTCCTCGGAAGAGCAGTTCTTC.

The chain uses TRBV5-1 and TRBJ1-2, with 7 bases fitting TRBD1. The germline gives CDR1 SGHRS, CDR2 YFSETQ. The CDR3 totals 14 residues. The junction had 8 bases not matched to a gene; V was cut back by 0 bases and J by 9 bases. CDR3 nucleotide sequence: TGCGCCAGCAGCTTGGGACAGGGATTTAGAAGCTACACCTTC. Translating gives CASSLGQGFRSYTF. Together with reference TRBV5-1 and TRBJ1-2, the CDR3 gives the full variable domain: KAGVTQTPRYLIKTRGQQVTLSCSPISGHRSVSWYQQTPGQGLQFLFEYFSETQRNKGNFPGRFSGRQFSNSRSEMNVSTLELGDSALYLCASSLGQGFRSYTFGSGTRLTVV.

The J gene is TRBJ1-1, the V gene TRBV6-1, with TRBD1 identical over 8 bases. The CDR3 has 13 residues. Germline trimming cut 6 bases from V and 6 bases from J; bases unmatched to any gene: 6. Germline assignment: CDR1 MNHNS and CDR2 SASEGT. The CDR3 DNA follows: TGTGCCAGCAGCGTGGACAGGGTGGCTGAAGCTTTCTTT. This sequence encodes CASSVDRVAEAFF.

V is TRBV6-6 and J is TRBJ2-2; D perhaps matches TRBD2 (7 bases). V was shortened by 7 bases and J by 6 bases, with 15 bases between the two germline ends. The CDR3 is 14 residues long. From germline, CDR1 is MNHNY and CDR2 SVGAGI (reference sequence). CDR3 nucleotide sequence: TGTGCCAGCAAAACCAAAGGGGGGGCCGGGGAGCTGTTTTTT. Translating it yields CASKTKGGAGELFF.

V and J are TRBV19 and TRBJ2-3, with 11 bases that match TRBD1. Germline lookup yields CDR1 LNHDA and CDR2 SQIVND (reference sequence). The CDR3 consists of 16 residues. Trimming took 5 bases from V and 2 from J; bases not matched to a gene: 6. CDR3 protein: CASSPRDRGYTDTQYF. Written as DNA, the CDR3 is TGTGCCAGTAGTCCAAGGGACAGGGGGTACACAGATACGCAGTATTTT.

This chain's CDR3 is CASSDSLAGGGANVLTF. DNA for the CDR3: TGTGCCAGCAGTGACTCCCTAGCGGGAGGTGGGGCCAACGTCCTGACTTTC. J is TRBJ2-6 and V is TRBV6-4, with 11 positions matching TRBD2. Per germline, CDR1 MRHNA and CDR2 SNTAGT. The CDR3 length is 17 residues. V lost 0 bases and J lost 3; bases outside the gene matches: 1.

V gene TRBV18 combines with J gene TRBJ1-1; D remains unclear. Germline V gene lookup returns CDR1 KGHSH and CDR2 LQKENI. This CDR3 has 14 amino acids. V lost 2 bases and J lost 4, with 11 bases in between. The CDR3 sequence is CASSPVPGGTEAFF. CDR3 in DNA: TGTGCCAGCTCACCAGTCCCCGGTGGCACTGAAGCTTTCTTT.

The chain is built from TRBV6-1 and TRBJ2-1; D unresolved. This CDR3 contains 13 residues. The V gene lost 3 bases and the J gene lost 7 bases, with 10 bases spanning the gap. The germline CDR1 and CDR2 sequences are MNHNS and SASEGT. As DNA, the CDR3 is TGTGCCAGCAGTGACGGTTCTCCTAATGAGCAGTTCTTC. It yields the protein CASSDGSPNEQFF.

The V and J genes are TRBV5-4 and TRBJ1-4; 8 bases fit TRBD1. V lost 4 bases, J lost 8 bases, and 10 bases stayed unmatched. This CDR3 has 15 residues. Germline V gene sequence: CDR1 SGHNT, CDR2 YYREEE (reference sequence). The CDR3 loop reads CASSLSGTGREKLFF. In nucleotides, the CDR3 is TGTGCCAGCAGCCTATCCGGGACAGGAAGGGAAAAACTGTTTTTT. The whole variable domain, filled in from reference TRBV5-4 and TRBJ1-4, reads ETGVTQSPTHLIKTRGQQVTLRCSSQSGHNTVSWYQQALGQGPQFIFQYYREEENGRGNFPPRFSGLQFPNYSSELNVNALELDDSALYLCASSLSGTGREKLFFGSGTQLSVL.

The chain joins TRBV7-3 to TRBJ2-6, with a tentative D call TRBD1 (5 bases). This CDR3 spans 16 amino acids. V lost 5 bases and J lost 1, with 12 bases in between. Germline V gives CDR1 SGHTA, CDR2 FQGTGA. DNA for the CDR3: TGTGCCAGCAGCCGTACAGGTGGTTCTGGGGCCAACGTCCTGACTTTC. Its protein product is CASSRTGGSGANVLTF.

The CDR3 here is CASSIRQGAVQPQHF. The CDR3 DNA sequence: TGTGCCAGTAGTATCCGACAGGGCGCTGTTCAGCCCCAGCATTTT. The chain couples TRBV19 to TRBJ1-5, with 7 bases identical to TRBD1. The V gene's germline CDR1 is LNHDA and CDR2 SQIVND (reference sequence). CDR3 length: 15 amino acids. The junction had 8 bases not matched to a gene; V was cut back by 3 bases and J by 6 bases.

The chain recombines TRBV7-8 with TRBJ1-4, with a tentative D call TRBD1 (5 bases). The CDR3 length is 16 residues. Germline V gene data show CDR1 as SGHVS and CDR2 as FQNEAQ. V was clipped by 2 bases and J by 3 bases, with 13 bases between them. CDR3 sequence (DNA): TGTGCCAGCAGCTTAAGGCCCCGGGGGTCTAATGAAAAACTGTTTTTT. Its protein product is CASSLRPRGSNEKLFF.

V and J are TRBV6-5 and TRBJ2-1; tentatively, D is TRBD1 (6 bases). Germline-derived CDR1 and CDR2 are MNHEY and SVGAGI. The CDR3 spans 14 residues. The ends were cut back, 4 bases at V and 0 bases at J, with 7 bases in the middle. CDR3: CASSWTDSYNEQFF. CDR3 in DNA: TGTGCCAGCAGTTGGACAGACTCCTACAATGAGCAGTTCTTC.

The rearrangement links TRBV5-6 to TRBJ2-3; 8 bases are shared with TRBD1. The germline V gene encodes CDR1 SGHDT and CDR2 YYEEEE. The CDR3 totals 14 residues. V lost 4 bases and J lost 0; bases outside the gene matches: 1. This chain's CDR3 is CASSRDRSTDTQYF. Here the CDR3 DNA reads TGTGCCAGCAGCCGGGACAGGAGCACAGATACGCAGTATTTT.

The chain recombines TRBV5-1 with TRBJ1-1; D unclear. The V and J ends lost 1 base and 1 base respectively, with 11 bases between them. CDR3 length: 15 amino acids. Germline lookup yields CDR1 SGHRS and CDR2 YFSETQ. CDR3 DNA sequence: TGCGCCAGCAGCTTGTTCGTCAGAGGGAACACTGAAGCTTTCTTT. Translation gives CASSLFVRGNTEAFF.

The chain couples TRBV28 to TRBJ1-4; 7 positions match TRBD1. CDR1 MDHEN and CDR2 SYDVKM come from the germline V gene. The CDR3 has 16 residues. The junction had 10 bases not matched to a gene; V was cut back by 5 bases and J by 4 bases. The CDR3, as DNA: TGTGCCAGCAGTCCCCTTACCAGGGGGTTTAATGAAAAACTGTTTTTT. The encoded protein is CASSPLTRGFNEKLFF.

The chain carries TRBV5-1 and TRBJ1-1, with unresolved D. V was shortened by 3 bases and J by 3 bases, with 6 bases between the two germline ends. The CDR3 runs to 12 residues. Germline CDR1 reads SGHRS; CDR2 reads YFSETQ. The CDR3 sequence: CASSSRDTEAFF. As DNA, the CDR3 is TGCGCCAGCAGCTCCCGGGACACTGAAGCTTTCTTT. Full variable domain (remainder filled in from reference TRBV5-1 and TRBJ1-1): KAGVTQTPRYLIKTRGQQVTLSCSPISGHRSVSWYQQTPGQGLQFLFEYFSETQRNKGNFPGRFSGRQFSNSRSEMNVSTLELGDSALYLCASSSRDTEAFFGQGTRLTVV.

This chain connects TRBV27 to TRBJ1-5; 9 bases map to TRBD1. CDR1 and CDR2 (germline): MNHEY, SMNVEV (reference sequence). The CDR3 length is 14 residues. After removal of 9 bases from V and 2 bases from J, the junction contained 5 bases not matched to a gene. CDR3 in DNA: TGTGCCAGTGGATGGGACAGGGGCAATCAGCCCCAGCATTTT. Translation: CASGWDRGNQPQHF.

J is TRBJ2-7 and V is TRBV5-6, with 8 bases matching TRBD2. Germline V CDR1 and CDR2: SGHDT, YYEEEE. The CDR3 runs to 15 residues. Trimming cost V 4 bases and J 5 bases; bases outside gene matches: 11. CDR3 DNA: TGTGCCAGCAGCCCGATAGGTGGGACTAGTAACGAGCAGTACTTC. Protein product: CASSPIGGTSNEQYF.

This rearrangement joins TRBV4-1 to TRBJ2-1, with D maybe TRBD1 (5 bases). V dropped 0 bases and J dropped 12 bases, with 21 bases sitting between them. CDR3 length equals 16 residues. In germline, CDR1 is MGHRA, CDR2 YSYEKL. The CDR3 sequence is CASSQDFPGFSIGQFF. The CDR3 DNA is TGCGCCAGCAGCCAAGATTTCCCAGGGTTTTCGATTGGGCAGTTCTTC.

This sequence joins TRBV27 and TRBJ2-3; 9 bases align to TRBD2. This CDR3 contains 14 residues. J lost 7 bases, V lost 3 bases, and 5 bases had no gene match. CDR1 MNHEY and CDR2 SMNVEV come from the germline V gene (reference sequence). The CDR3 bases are TGTGCCAGCAGTTTTAGCGGGAGCGGGAATACGCAGTATTTT. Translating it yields CASSFSGSGNTQYF.

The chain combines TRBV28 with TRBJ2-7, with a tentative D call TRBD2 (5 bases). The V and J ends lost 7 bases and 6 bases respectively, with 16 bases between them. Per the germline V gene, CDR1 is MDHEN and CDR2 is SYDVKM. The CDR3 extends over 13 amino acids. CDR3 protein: CASNTRPGSEQYF. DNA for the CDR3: TGTGCCAGCAACACCCGGCCTGGGAGCGAGCAGTACTTC.

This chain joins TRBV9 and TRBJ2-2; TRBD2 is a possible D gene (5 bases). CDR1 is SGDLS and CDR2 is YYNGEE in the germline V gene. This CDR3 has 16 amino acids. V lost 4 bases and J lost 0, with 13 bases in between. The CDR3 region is CASSPWELANTGELFF. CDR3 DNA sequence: TGTGCCAGCAGCCCCTGGGAACTAGCGAACACCGGGGAGCTGTTTTTT.

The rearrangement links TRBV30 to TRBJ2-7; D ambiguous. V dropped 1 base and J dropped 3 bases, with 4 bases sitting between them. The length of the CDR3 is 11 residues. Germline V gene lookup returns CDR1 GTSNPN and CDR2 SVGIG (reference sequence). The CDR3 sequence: CAWSAGYEQYF. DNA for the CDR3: TGTGCCTGGAGTGCCGGCTACGAGCAGTACTTC. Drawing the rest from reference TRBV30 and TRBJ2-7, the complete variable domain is SQTIHQWPATLVQPVGSPLSLECTVEGTSNPNLYWYRQAAGRGLQLLFYSVGIGQISSEVPQNLSASRPQDRQFILSSKKLLLSDSGFYLCAWSAGYEQYFGPGTRLTVT.

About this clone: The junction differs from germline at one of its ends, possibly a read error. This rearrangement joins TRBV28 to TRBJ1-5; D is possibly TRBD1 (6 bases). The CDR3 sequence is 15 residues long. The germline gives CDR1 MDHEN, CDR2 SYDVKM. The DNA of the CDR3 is TGTGTCAGCAGTCCCTTACCAGGGGACGGTCAGCCCCAGCATTTT. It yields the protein CVSSPLPGDGQPQHF.

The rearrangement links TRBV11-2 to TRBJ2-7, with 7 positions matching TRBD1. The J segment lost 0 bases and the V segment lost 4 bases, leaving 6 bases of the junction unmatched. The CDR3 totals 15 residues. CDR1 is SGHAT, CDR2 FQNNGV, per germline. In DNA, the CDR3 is TGTGCCAGCAGCTCCGGGACAGCGTCCTCCTACGAGCAGTACTTC. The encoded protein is CASSSGTASSYEQYF.